A single sample gave rise to the 11 T cell receptor beta chains below, sequenced in a study of T cells in women clearing cervical HPV infection. Using immunoSEQ multiplex PCR, the repertoire was profiled, and TCRdb retains in-frame clones only, with some absent. The sample table sets out more than 25,000 clones. Sample: blood buffy coat. The receptors stem from a woman aged 18 to 75 with a cervical HPV16 infection that either progressed to CIN3+ or cleared (not recorded which).

Comments on this clone: The observed sequence ends 3 residues before the CDR3 terminus, with the missing tail filled in from the germline J gene. This chain connects TRBV20-1 to TRBJ1-2; D might be TRBD1 (6 bases). The CDR3 has 13 residues. Trimming left V 5 bases short and J 4 bases short, with 14 bases between. In germline, CDR1 is DFQATT, CDR2 SNEGSKA (reference sequence). The CDR3 sequence: CSAGRQGSYGYTF. The sequenced part of the CDR3 DNA is TGCAGTGCTGGAAGGCAGGGGTCCTATGGC.

Of note for this clone: The CDR3 end falls 3 residues outside the read, so it is completed with the germline J gene. The chain links TRBV6-1 to TRBJ1-2; 9 nucleotides line up with TRBD1. This CDR3 region has 13 residues. The germline gives CDR1 MNHNS, CDR2 SASEGT. The CDR3 region is CASSVGQGMGYTF. CDR3 DNA, as far as it was read: TGTGCCAGCAGTGTTGGACAGGGGATGGGC.

Concerning this clone: The observed sequence ends 3 residues before the CDR3 terminus, with the missing tail filled in from the germline J gene. The chain couples TRBV10-1 to TRBJ2-5, with TRBD2 identical over 10 bases. There are 19 residues in the CDR3. The germline V gene encodes CDR1 WNHNN and CDR2 SYGVQD (reference sequence). After removal of 0 bases from V and 5 bases from J, the junction contained 15 bases not matched to a gene. The CDR3 sequence: CASSESSGTASGSRETQYF. The sequenced CDR3 bases are TGCGCCAGCAGTGAGTCGTCAGGGACGGCTAGCGGGAGTAGGGAGACC.

Turning to this clone: With the read ending 3 residues before the CDR3 end, the germline J gene is used to fill in that end. The genes are TRBV18 and TRBJ1-2, with 7 nucleotides matching TRBD1. Germline V gene sequence: CDR1 KGHSH, CDR2 LQKENI. The CDR3 covers 15 residues. CDR3 loop: CASSPRQGGTYDYTF. The sequenced CDR3 bases are TGTGCCAGCTCACCAAGGCAGGGGGGAACCTACGAC.

In the case of this clone: Read coverage stops 3 residues before the CDR3 terminus; the germline J gene supplies the remainder. The V call is TRBV20-1, the J call TRBJ2-1; 8 nucleotides match TRBD2. With V trimmed by 0 bases and J by 3 bases, 7 bases remained unmatched. The CDR3 covers 16 residues. Germline-derived CDR1 and CDR2 are DFQATT and SNEGSKA (reference sequence). The CDR3 protein is CSARDKGLAGYNEQFF. Incomplete CDR3 DNA: TGCAGTGCTAGAGATAAGGGGCTAGCGGGCTACAATGAG.

On this clone: The read gets to within 3 residues of the CDR3 end, and the germline J gene fills in the rest. The gene calls are TRBV19 and TRBJ2-1, with D possibly matching TRBD1 (6 bases). The CDR3 is made up of 17 amino acids. The V and J ends lost 3 bases and 1 base respectively, with 16 bases between them. The germline CDR1 and CDR2 sequences are LNHDA and SQIVND (reference sequence). The sequenced part of the CDR3 DNA is TGTGCCAGTAGTATTTGGAAGGGGGACGCATCCTACAATGAG. This encodes CASSIWKGDASYNE. The CDR3 in its entirety is CASSIWKGDASYNEQFF.

The sequenced CDR3 bases are TGTGCCTGGGGGGGACTACCCAACGAG. Protein product: CAWGGLPNE. The full CDR3 protein reads CAWGGLPNEQYF. V usage is TRBV30 and J usage is TRBJ2-7, with 7 bases lining up with TRBD2. The observed sequence ends 3 residues before the CDR3 terminus, with the missing tail filled in from the germline J gene. The V gene's germline CDR1 is GTSNPN and CDR2 SVGIG (reference sequence). V lost 5 bases to trimming and J lost 5 bases; unmatched junction nucleotides: 6. This CDR3 spans 12 amino acids. Based on the CDR3 plus reference TRBV30 and TRBJ2-7, the full variable domain is SQTIHQWPATLVQPVGSPLSLECTVEGTSNPNLYWYRQAAGRGLQLLFYSVGIGQISSEVPQNLSASRPQDRQFILSSKKLLLSDSGFYLCAWGGLPNEQYFGPGTRLTVT.

In regard to this clone: The read ends 3 residues before the CDR3 terminus; that terminus is restored from the germline J gene. The chain joins TRBV7-8 to TRBJ1-1, with 8 positions matching TRBD1. This CDR3 contains 13 residues. With 2 bases clipped from V and 4 bases from J, the junction kept 0 bases outside the gene matches. Germline V lookup: CDR1 SGHVS, CDR2 FQNEAQ. The CDR3 spells CASSLTGGTEAFF. The CDR3 DNA, read in part, is TGTGCCAGCAGCTTAACAGGGGGCACTGAA.

With regard to this clone: The CDR3 end is not reached by the read, which stops 3 residues before it; the germline J gene fills it in. This chain joins TRBV18 and TRBJ2-2; a possible D gene is TRBD2 (6 bases). Germline V lookup: CDR1 KGHSH, CDR2 LQKENI. The CDR3 totals 17 residues. The CDR3 sequence: CASSPVQGGSGANVLFF. The DNA read from the CDR3 is TGTGCCAGCTCCCCGGTGCAGGGAGGCTCTGGGGCCAACGTG.

Concerning this clone itself: The read finishes 3 residues shy of the CDR3 end, and the germline J gene is used to complete it. The genes are TRBV19 and TRBJ2-1; weak D call: TRBD2 (6 bases). Per germline, CDR1 LNHDA and CDR2 SQIVND (reference sequence). The CDR3 runs to 15 residues. V dropped 6 bases and J dropped 6 bases, with 18 bases sitting between them. This chain's CDR3 is CASSPRDLPSNEQFF. The DNA read from the CDR3 is TGTGCCAGTAGCCCCCGGGACTTGCCCTCCAATGAG.

The part of the CDR3 DNA that was read is TGTGCCAGCAGCTTAGGAACGGCAGATACG. Protein product: CASSLGTADT. The entire CDR3 protein reads CASSLGTADTQYF. The J gene is TRBJ2-3, the V gene TRBV7-9; no firm D call. The read terminates 3 residues before the CDR3 end, so the remaining end is supplied by the germline J gene. Germline V lookup: CDR1 SEHNR, CDR2 FQNEAQ (reference sequence). CDR3 length: 13 amino acids. V gave up 1 base and J gave up 4 bases, with 6 bases separating them.